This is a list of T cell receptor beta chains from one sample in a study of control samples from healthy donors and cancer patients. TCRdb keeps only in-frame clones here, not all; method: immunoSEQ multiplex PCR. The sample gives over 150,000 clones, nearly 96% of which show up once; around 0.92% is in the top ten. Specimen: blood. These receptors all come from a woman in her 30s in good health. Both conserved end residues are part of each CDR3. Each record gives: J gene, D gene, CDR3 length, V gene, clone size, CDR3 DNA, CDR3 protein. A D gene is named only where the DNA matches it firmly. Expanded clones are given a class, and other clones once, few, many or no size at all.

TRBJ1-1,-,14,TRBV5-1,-,TGCGCCAGCAGCTTGGAGGGGAGGAACACTGAAGCTTTCTTT,CASSLEGRNTEAFF
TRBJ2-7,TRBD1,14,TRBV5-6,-,TGTGCCAGCAGCTACGGGACAGGGAGTTACGAGCAGTACTTC,CASSYGTGSYEQYF
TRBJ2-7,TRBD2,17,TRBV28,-,TGTGCCAGCAGCCATCAGGGACTAGCGGGATCCCCCTACGAGCAGTACTTC,CASSHQGLAGSPYEQYF
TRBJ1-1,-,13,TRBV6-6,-,TGTGCCAGCAGTTCGCGACTGAACACTGAAGCTTTCTTT,CASSSRLNTEAFF
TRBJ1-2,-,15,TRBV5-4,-,TGTGCCAGCAGCCCAATGGGGACCACTAACTATGGCTACACCTTC,CASSPMGTTNYGYTF
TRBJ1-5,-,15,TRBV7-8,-,TGTGCCAGCAGTATGGGACTCAAAGCCAATCAGCCCCAGCATTTT,CASSMGLKANQPQHF
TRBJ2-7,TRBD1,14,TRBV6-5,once,TGTGCCAGCAGTTACCCCGGACAGGGCGGCGAGCAGTACTTC,CASSYPGQGGEQYF
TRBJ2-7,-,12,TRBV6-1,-,TGTGCCAGCAGTGAACAAACCTACGAGCAGTACTTC,CASSEQTYEQYF
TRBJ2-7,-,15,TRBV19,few,TGTGCCAGTAGTACCAGTGGGGACCTGCCCTACGAGCAGTACTTC,CASSTSGDLPYEQYF
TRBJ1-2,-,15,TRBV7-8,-,TGTGCCAGCAGCTTACAGGTGGTGGGGGCGGATGGCTACACCTTC,CASSLQVVGADGYTF
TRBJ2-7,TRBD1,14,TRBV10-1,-,TGCGCCAGCAGTCGAGCCAGGGGGCTCTACGAGCAGTACTTC,CASSRARGLYEQYF
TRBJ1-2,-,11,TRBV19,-,TGTGCCAGTAGTACCGTTGATGGCTACACCTTC,CASSTVDGYTF
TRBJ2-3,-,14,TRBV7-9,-,TGTGCCAGCAGCTTAGTGGGAAACACAGATACGCAGTATTTT,CASSLVGNTDTQYF
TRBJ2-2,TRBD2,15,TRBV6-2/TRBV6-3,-,TGTGCCAGCAGTTACCTGGGACTAGCGGGCGGGGAGCTGTTTTTT,CASSYLGLAGGELFF
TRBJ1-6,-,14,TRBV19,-,TGTGCCAGTAGTTTCGGCCAGGATAATTCACCCCTCCACTTT,CASSFGQDNSPLHF
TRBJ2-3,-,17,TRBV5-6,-,TGTGCCAGCAGCTTGGTAGGGGACTTAGGGCGCACAGATACGCAGTATTTT,CASSLVGDLGRTDTQYF
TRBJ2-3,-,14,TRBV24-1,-,TGTGCCACCAGTGATCCAACCTCCCCAGATACGCAGTATTTT,CATSDPTSPDTQYF
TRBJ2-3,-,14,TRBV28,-,TGTGCCAGCAACCCACCCAACAGGGACGGGGGGCAGTATTTT,CASNPPNRDGGQYF
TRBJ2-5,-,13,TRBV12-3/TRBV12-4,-,TGTGCCAGCAGTTTAGGACTAGAAGAGACCCAGTACTTC,CASSLGLEETQYF
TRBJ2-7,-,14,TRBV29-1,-,TGCAGCGTAATCTCCCGGGACGGGTCCTACGAGCAGTACTTC,CSVISRDGSYEQYF
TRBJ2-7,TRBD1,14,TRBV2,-,TGTGCCAGCACCCACCGGGACAGGGGTAACGAGCAGTACTTC,CASTHRDRGNEQYF
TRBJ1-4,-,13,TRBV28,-,TGTGCCAGCAGTAACGGGATGGATGAAAAACTGTTTTTT,CASSNGMDEKLFF
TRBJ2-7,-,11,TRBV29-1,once,TGCAGCGTTGAATCCCCTTACGAGCAGTACTTC,CSVESPYEQYF
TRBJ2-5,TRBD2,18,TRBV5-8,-,TGTGCCAGCAGCAAGACCGGGACTAGCGGGGGGCCTCAAGAGACCCAGTACTTC,CASSKTGTSGGPQETQYF
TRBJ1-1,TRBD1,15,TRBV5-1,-,TGCGCCAGCAGCCAGGGGACAGGGAGGAACACTGAAGCTTTCTTT,CASSQGTGRNTEAFF
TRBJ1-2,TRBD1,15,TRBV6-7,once,TGTGCCAGCAGTTACTTGGGACAGCATAACTATGGCTACACCTTC,CASSYLGQHNYGYTF
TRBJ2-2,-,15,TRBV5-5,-,TGTGCCAGCAGCCCCCTAGGACTCAGCTCCGGGGAGCTGTTTTTT,CASSPLGLSSGELFF
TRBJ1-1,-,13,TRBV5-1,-,TGCGCCAGCAGCGGACTCATTAACACTGAAGCTTTCTTT,CASSGLINTEAFF
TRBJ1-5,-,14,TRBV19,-,TGTGCCAGTAGTACAAGACAGATCCCGGGGCCCCAGCATTTT,CASSTRQIPGPQHF
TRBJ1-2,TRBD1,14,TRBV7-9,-,TGTGCCAGCAGCTCTCGACAGGGGGCAGAAGGCTACACCTTC,CASSSRQGAEGYTF
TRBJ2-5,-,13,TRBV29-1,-,TGCAGCGCCTGCGCAGTCCTCTGGGAGACCCAGTACTTC,CSACAVLWETQYF
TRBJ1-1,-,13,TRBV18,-,TGTGCCAGCTCTCCACAGGGAAACACTGAAGCTTTCTTT,CASSPQGNTEAFF
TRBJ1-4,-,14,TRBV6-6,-,TGTGCCAGCAGTTTATCCCGGGACTTGCTCGCACTGTTTTTT,CASSLSRDLLALFF
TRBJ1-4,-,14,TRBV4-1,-,TGCGCCAGCAGCCCCGGACCGCTAAATGAAAAACTGTTTTTT,CASSPGPLNEKLFF
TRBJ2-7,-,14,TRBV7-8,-,TGTGCCAGCAGCTTAGTTGAGGACAGATACGAGCAGTACTTC,CASSLVEDRYEQYF
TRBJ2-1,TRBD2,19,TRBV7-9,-,TGTGCCAGCAGCACAGAACAGGGGGGACTAGCGGGGACCTACAATGAGCAGTTCTTC,CASSTEQGGLAGTYNEQFF
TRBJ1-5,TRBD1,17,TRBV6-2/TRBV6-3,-,TGTGCCAGCAGTTACTCGGGACAGGGGTTCGACAATCAGCCCCAGCATTTT,CASSYSGQGFDNQPQHF
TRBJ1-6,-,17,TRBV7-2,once,TGTGCCAGCAGCTTAGCCCCTCAGAGGTCCTATAATTCACCCCTCCACTTT,CASSLAPQRSYNSPLHF
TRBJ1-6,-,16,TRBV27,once,TGTGCCAGCAGTTTATTTGAATCCCCGAGGAATTCACCCCTCCACTTT,CASSLFESPRNSPLHF
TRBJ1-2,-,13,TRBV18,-,TGTGCCAGCTCACCGGGAGGGCAATGGGGCTACACCTTC,CASSPGGQWGYTF
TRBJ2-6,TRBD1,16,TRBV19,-,TGTGCCAGTAGTAGCAGGGGGTTCTCTGGGGCCAACGTCCTGACTTTC,CASSSRGFSGANVLTF
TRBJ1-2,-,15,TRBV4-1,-,TGCGCCAGCAGCCAAGAAAGCCCAGGCTATTATGGCTACACCTTC,CASSQESPGYYGYTF
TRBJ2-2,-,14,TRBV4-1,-,TGCGCCAGCAGCCATCTGGACCTCACCGGGGAGCTGTTTTTT,CASSHLDLTGELFF
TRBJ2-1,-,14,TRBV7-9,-,TGTGCCAGCAGCTTAAGGGGAAACTACAATGAGCAGTTCTTC,CASSLRGNYNEQFF
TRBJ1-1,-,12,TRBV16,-,TGTGCCAGCAGCCAAAGGAACACTGAAGCTTTCTTT,CASSQRNTEAFF
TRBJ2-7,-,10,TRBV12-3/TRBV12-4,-,TGTGCCAGCGGTACGTTCGAGCAGTACTTC,CASGTFEQYF
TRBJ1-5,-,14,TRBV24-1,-,TGTGCCATCCGGGCGGCAGGGGTGGGTCAGCCCCAGCATTTT,CAIRAAGVGQPQHF
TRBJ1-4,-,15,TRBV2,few,TGTGCCAGCAGTGAAGAAACGGGACGAGGTGAAAAACTGTTTTTT,CASSEETGRGEKLFF
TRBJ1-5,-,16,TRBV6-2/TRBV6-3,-,TGTGCCAGCAGCCAAGAAAAACGGGACATCTATCAGCCCCAGCATTTT,CASSQEKRDIYQPQHF
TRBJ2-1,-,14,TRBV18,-,TGTGCCAGCTCACCCCTGGGCTCCTACAATGAGCAGTTCTTC,CASSPLGSYNEQFF
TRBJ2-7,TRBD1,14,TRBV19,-,TGTGCCAGTAGTCGCCGGGACAGGGGAGTCGAGCAGTACTTC,CASSRRDRGVEQYF
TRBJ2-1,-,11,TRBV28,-,TGTGCCAGTTTAGACTACAATGAGCAGTTCTTC,CASLDYNEQFF